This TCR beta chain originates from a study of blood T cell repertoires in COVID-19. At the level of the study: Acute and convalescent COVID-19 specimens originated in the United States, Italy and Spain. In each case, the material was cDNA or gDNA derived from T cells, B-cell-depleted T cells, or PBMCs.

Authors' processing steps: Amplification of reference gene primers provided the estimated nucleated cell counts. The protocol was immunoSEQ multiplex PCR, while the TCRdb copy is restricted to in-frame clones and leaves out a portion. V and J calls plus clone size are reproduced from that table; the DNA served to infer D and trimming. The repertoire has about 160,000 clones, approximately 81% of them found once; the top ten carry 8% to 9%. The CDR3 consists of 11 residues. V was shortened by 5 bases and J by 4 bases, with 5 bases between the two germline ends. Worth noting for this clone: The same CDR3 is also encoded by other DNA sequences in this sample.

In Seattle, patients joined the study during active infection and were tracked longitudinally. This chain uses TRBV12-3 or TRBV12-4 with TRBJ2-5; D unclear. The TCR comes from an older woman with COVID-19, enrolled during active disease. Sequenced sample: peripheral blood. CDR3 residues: CASSPRETQYF. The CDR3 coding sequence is TGTGCCAGCAGTCCTAGAGAGACCCAGTACTTC.